The 24 T cell receptor beta chains presented below share a single source sample, sequenced in a study of T cell responses to AZD1222 COVID-19 vaccine (dated by TCRdb to 2020 to 2022). The protocol used for the library was the immunoSEQ multiplex PCR assay. The immuneACCESS repertoire file appears here via TCRdb, limited to in-frame rearrangements. These files lack a portion of the clones; in checked studies, under half of the deficit traces to unresolved V genes, and the cause of the others is not known. The sample profile shows 80,000 to 90,000 clones; over 75% of them were found once. The ten largest clones take up 5% to 5.5% of the sample. The time point label of this sample denotes: about 28 days (+/-7) after the second vaccine dose. Sequencing used peripheral blood, obtained 28 days after the second AZD1222 dose. These receptors were taken from an adult who received the AZD1222 COVID-19 vaccine.

The genes are TRBV28 and TRBJ2-7; 8 nucleotides match TRBD1. Trimming took 7 bases from V and 4 from J; bases not matched to a gene: 9. Germline values: CDR1 MDHEN, CDR2 SYDVKM. The CDR3 length is 14 residues. The CDR3 sequence: CASTSLQGGYEQYF. As DNA, the CDR3 is TGTGCCAGCACAAGCCTACAGGGGGGTTACGAGCAGTACTTC.

This chain joins TRBV3-1 (or the pseudogene TRBV3-2) and TRBJ1-6; TRBD1 is a possible D gene (5 bases). CDR1 LGHDT and CDR2 YNNKEL come from the germline V gene (reference sequence). The CDR3 has 20 amino acids. The ends were cut back, 0 bases at V and 0 bases at J, with 18 bases in the middle. The CDR3 region has the DNA TGTGCCAGCAGCCAAGATCCTTATTCGACAGCTAGCTCCTATAATTCACCCCTCCACTTT. This sequence encodes CASSQDPYSTASSYNSPLHF.

The rearrangement uses TRBV6-5 and TRBJ1-1; 9 bases fit TRBD1. This CDR3 comprises 15 residues. Losses at the gene ends were 2 bases for V and 6 bases for J; bases not matched to a gene: 7. Germline CDR1 is MNHEY and CDR2 is SVGAGI. CDR3 protein: CASSYGTGSFAEAFF. The CDR3 DNA reads as TGTGCCAGCAGTTACGGGACAGGGAGTTTCGCTGAAGCTTTCTTT.

The gene calls are TRBV7-2 and TRBJ2-5, with a possible D match to TRBD2 (7 bases). The CDR3 is made up of 16 amino acids. Germline CDR1 and CDR2: SGHTA and FQGNSA. Trimming left V 2 bases short and J 1 base short, with 14 bases between. CDR3 amino acids: CASSLRGGDPQETQYF. In DNA form, the CDR3 reads TGTGCCAGCAGCTTAAGAGGGGGGGACCCCCAAGAGACCCAGTACTTC.

V gene TRBV6-5 combines with J gene TRBJ1-3; no firm D call. Germline V CDR1 and CDR2: MNHEY, SVGAGI. This CDR3 comprises 15 residues. V lost 2 bases and J lost 0, with 8 bases in between. CDR3 loop: CASSYALSSGNTIYF. The CDR3 bases are TGTGCCAGCAGTTACGCGTTGAGCTCTGGAAACACCATATATTTT.

This clone was seen just once. The gene calls are TRBV7-2 and TRBJ2-1, with D possibly being TRBD1 (6 bases). V lost 5 bases, J lost 9 bases, and 14 bases lay in between. The CDR3 covers 13 residues. Germline V gene sequence: CDR1 SGHTA, CDR2 FQGNSA. DNA of the CDR3: TGTGCCAGCAGCAACCTCGCAGGGGTTGAGCAGTTCTTC. This sequence encodes CASSNLAGVEQFF.

This chain joins TRBV3-1 (or the pseudogene TRBV3-2) and TRBJ1-1; 8 bases are shared with TRBD1. V trimming: 1 base; J trimming: 1 base; junction bases outside the gene matches: 5. CDR1 LGHDT and CDR2 YNNKEL come from the germline V gene (reference sequence). The CDR3 spans 16 residues. The CDR3 DNA reads as TGTGCCAGCAGCCAAGGGGGGGGGACAGGGAACACTGAAGCTTTCTTT. Its protein product is CASSQGGGTGNTEAFF.

The chain joins TRBV11-1 to TRBJ2-7; D may match TRBD1 or TRBD2 (5 bases each). Germline V gene data show CDR1 as SGHAT and CDR2 as FQDESV (reference sequence). Trimming removed 5 bases from V and 5 bases from J, with 10 bases in between. The CDR3 is 12 residues long. The CDR3 DNA sequence: TGTGCCAGCAGCCCCCGGGGCCACGAGCAGTACTTC. It encodes CASSPRGHEQYF. Full variable domain (outside the CDR3, taken from reference TRBV11-1 and TRBJ2-7): EAEVAQSPRYKITEKSQAVAFWCDPISGHATLYWYRQILGQGPELLVQFQDESVVDDSQLPKDRFSAERLKGVDSTLKIQPAELGDSAMYLCASSPRGHEQYFGPGTRLTVT.

The chain carries TRBV7-3 and TRBJ2-5, with TRBD2 matching 11 bases. The V gene end was trimmed by 3 bases and the J gene end by 2 bases; junction bases not matched to a gene: 5. This CDR3 spans 16 amino acids. Germline loops: CDR1 SGHTA, CDR2 FQGTGA. CDR3 amino acids: CASSLYGTSGQETQYF. CDR3 nucleotide sequence: TGTGCCAGCAGCTTGTACGGGACTAGCGGTCAAGAGACCCAGTACTTC.

This chain joins TRBV4-2 and TRBJ1-4; 9 bases agree with TRBD1. The CDR3 is 15 amino acids. J gave up 7 bases and V 1 base, and 4 bases lay outside the gene matches. Germline V gene lookup returns CDR1 LGHNA and CDR2 YNFKEQ. This CDR3 reads CASSQVGQGFEKLFF. DNA of the CDR3: TGTGCCAGCAGCCAAGTGGGACAGGGATTTGAAAAACTGTTTTTT.

V usage is TRBV28 and J usage is TRBJ2-7, with 8 bases lining up with TRBD1. Germline lookup yields CDR1 MDHEN and CDR2 SYDVKM. The CDR3 runs to 16 residues. Trimming at V came to 4 bases and at J to 2 bases, leaving 10 bases not matched to a gene. CDR3: CASSSWTGWFAYEQYF. DNA for the CDR3: TGTGCCAGCAGTTCATGGACAGGGTGGTTCGCCTACGAGCAGTACTTC.

The J gene is TRBJ2-3, the V gene TRBV28, with TRBD2 matching 14 bases. Germline assignment: CDR1 MDHEN and CDR2 SYDVKM. The CDR3 loop spans 16 amino acids. With V trimmed by 3 bases and J by 6 bases, 5 bases remained unmatched. CDR3 in amino acids: CASSFPTSGGADTQYF. CDR3 DNA: TGTGCCAGCAGTTTCCCGACTAGCGGGGGGGCGGATACGCAGTATTTT.

The J gene is TRBJ2-7, the V gene TRBV5-1; 7 bases map to TRBD2. Germline lookup yields CDR1 SGHRS and CDR2 YFSETQ. Losses at the gene ends were 0 bases for V and 5 bases for J; bases not matched to a gene: 11. The length of the CDR3 is 16 residues. For the CDR3, the DNA is TGCGCCAGCAGCTTGGGGGAGGGAGGGCGGTCGAACGAGCAGTACTTC. Protein product: CASSLGEGGRSNEQYF.

The gene calls are TRBV30 and TRBJ2-3; D gene ambiguous. The CDR3 runs to 13 residues. Germline V lookup: CDR1 GTSNPN, CDR2 SVGIG (reference sequence). With 5 bases removed from V and 4 bases from J, the gap between germline ends came to 13 bases. The CDR3 loop reads CAWQIGGADTQYF. CDR3 DNA sequence: TGTGCCTGGCAAATAGGTGGGGCAGATACGCAGTATTTT.

Only one count was recorded for this clone. V gene TRBV10-3 combines with J gene TRBJ1-1, with D possibly being TRBD1 (6 bases). This CDR3 has 14 residues. Germline loops: CDR1 ENHRY, CDR2 SYGVKD. The V end was cut by 4 bases, the J end by 1 base, with 10 bases between. The DNA of the CDR3 is TGTGCCATCAGTGGGATGACAGGGAACACTGAAGCTTTCTTT. This encodes CAISGMTGNTEAFF.

The genes are TRBV21-1 and TRBJ1-4; the DNA was not compared with TRBD1, the D call given in the table. TRBV21-1 is a pseudogene locus. This CDR3 spans 16 amino acids. The CDR3 spells CASSKCEGAAMEKLFF. As DNA, the CDR3 is TGTGCCAGCAGCAAATGTGAGGGGGCGGCAATGGAAAAACTGTTTTTT.

The V call is TRBV19, the J call TRBJ2-7, with a possible D match to TRBD1 (6 bases). Trimming left V 3 bases short and J 0 bases short, with 12 bases between. In germline, CDR1 is LNHDA, CDR2 SQIVND (reference sequence). CDR3 size: 15 residues. Here the CDR3 DNA reads TGTGCCAGTAGTATTGCAGGGGCGAGCTCCTACGAGCAGTACTTC. Translated: CASSIAGASSYEQYF.

The chain joins TRBV7-2 to TRBJ1-4, with a weak D call TRBD1 (5 bases). The V gene lost 4 bases and the J gene lost 6 bases, with 18 bases spanning the gap. Germline CDR1 reads SGHTA; CDR2 reads FQGNSA. This CDR3 has 16 amino acids. The CDR3 region is CASSWSPGALDEKLFF. CDR3 nucleotide sequence: TGTGCCAGCAGCTGGTCCCCCGGGGCTCTAGATGAAAAACTGTTTTTT.

The chain has TRBV6-5 and TRBJ2-5; D perhaps matches TRBD1 (6 bases). V shed 7 bases and J shed 8 bases, with 17 bases lying between them. CDR1 and CDR2 (germline): MNHEY, SVGAGI. This CDR3 has 13 residues. The CDR3 protein is CASTPTDRRTQYF. In DNA form, the CDR3 reads TGTGCCAGCACTCCGACTGACAGGCGCACCCAGTACTTC.

This chain uses TRBV4-1 with TRBJ1-1, with D tentatively TRBD1 (6 bases). The V gene's germline CDR1 is MGHRA and CDR2 YSYEKL. CDR3 size: 14 residues. Deletions cut 4 bases from V and 5 bases from J, with 14 bases between. DNA of the CDR3: TGCGCCAGCAGCCTAGCTACAGGGTGGACTGAAGCTTTCTTT. It encodes CASSLATGWTEAFF.

The chain links TRBV27 to TRBJ2-7, with D maybe TRBD1 (5 bases). Germline V gives CDR1 MNHEY, CDR2 SMNVEV (reference sequence). Trimming took 5 bases from V and 0 from J, leaving 11 bases between them. The CDR3 spans 14 residues. CDR3 loop: CASSPDSSSYEQYF. The CDR3 DNA reads as TGTGCCAGCAGTCCCGACAGCAGCTCCTACGAGCAGTACTTC.

The CDR3: CASSQGLGDGYTF. The CDR3 coding sequence is TGTGCCAGTAGTCAGGGATTGGGGGACGGCTACACCTTC. The rearrangement links TRBV19 to TRBJ1-2; tentative D call: TRBD1 (5 bases). The CDR3 length is 13 residues. Trimming shortened V by 5 bases and J by 8 bases, and 15 bases separated the two germline ends. Looked up from germline, CDR1 is LNHDA and CDR2 is SQIVND (reference sequence).

The chain carries TRBV15 and TRBJ1-5, with a weak D call TRBD1 (5 bases). Trimming took off 0 bases at V and 12 bases at J, with 9 bases between the two ends. The germline CDR1 and CDR2 sequences are LNHNV and YYDKDF (reference sequence). The CDR3 covers 12 residues. This CDR3 reads CATSRDRGNQHF. The CDR3 coding sequence is TGTGCCACCAGCAGAGATAGGGGCAACCAGCATTTT.

The chain is built from TRBV5-6 and TRBJ1-1; D is unresolved. This CDR3 is built from 15 residues. Germline lookup yields CDR1 SGHDT and CDR2 YYEEEE. Trimming shortened V by 0 bases and J by 1 base, and 10 bases separated the two germline ends. The DNA of the CDR3 is TGTGCCAGCAGCTTGGAAGTCAGCGAGAACACTGAAGCTTTCTTT. It yields the protein CASSLEVSENTEAFF.